This T cell receptor (beta chain) was sequenced in a study of CD8 T cells in Susac syndrome. General observations from the study: By the study's own acknowledgment, its TCR sequencing and HLA analysis included relatively few individuals.

CDR3 length: 14 amino acids. CDR1 is MGHRA and CDR2 is YSYEKL in the germline V gene. Trimming shortened V by 0 bases and J by 6 bases, and 12 bases separated the two germline ends. On this clonotype itself: What it binds is unknown.

The multiple sclerosis control cohort comprised treatment-naive individuals presenting with stable or active relapsing-remitting disease. Negative isolation was applied to CD8+ and CD4+ T cells, and FACS enrichment was applied to TEMRA cells. Random hexamers primed reverse transcription of roughly 0.45 to 1 ug RNA. It was immunoSEQ multiplex PCR that amplified TCR beta CDR3 across 54 Vbeta and 13 Jbeta. MiXCR was run by TCRdb on the immunoSEQ multiplex PCR reads, yielding one entry per CDR3 protein. The sample has about 400,000 distinct CDR3 sequences, approximately 85% seen once; the top ten hold roughly 0.1%.

The specimen was CD8+ T cells from PBMCs. This clonotype was sampled from a human donor with multiple sclerosis. This rearrangement joins TRBV4-1 to TRBJ2-7; D call uncertain. The CDR3 DNA reads TGCGCCAGCAGCCAAGAAAAGGACCCCCGCGAGCAGTACTTC. Protein: CASSQEKDPREQYF.